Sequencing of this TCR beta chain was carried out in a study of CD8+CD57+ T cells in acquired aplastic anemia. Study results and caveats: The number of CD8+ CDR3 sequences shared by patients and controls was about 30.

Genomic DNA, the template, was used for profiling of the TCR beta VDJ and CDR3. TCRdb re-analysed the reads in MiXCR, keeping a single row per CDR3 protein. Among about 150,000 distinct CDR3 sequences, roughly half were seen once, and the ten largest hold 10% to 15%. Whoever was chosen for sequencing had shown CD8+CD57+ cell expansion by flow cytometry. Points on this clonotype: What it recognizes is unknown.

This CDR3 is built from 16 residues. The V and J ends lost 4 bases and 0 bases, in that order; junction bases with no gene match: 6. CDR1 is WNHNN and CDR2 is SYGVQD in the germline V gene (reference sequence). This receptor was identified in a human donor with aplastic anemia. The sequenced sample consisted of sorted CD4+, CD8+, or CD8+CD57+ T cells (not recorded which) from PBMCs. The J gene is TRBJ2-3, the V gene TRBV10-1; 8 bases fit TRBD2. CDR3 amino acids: CASSAGSGMSTDTQYF. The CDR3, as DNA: TGCGCCAGCAGTGCTGGTAGCGGGATGAGCACAGATACGCAGTATTTT.